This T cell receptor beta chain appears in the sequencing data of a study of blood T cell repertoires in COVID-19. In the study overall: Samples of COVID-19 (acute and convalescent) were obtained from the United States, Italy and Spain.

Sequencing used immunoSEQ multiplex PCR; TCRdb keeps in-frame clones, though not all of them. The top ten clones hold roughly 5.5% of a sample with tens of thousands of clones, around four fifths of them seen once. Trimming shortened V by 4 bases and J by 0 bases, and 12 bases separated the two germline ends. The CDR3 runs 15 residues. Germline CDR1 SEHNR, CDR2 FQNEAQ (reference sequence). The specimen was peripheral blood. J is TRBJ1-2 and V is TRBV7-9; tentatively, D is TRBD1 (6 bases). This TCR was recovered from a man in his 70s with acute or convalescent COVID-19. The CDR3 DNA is TGTGCCAGCAGCTACCGGGACATTACTAACTATGGCTACACCTTC. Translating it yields CASSYRDITNYGYTF.